Below, 27 T cell receptor beta chains from the same sample are listed, as sequenced in a study of a mutant IDH1 vaccine in newly diagnosed glioma (dated by TCRdb to about 2021). This specimen's time point label, per the study, means: week 47, end of study. Each vaccine dose was 300 ug of a 20-mer mutant IDH1 peptide in Montanide, given subcutaneously with topical imiquimod. These receptors' antigens are unknown. Preparation of the library involved the immunoSEQ multiplex PCR assay. TCRdb carries this immuneACCESS record with in-frame sequences only. Its versions omit some clonotypes, under half of them owing to an unresolved V gene in the studies checked, with the rest unexplained. The sample yields roughly 32,000 clones; roughly nine tenths were counted once. Of the sample, approximately 2% falls within the top ten clones. Material: PBMCs, obtained from a glioma patient whose treatment included an IDH1 peptide vaccine. The receptors stem from a man aged 35-49 years with glioma.

The chain joins TRBV2 to TRBJ1-6; no clear D gene. The germline V gene has CDR1 SNHLY and CDR2 FYNNEI. Deletions cut 6 bases from V and 7 bases from J, with 10 bases between. The CDR3 spans 13 residues. The CDR3 loop is CASRAASNSPLHF. CDR3 nucleotide sequence: TGTGCCAGCAGGGCGGCATCAAATTCACCCCTCCACTTT.

The rearrangement uses TRBV29-1 and TRBJ1-2; D may be TRBD1 (6 bases). The CDR3 runs to 15 residues. Per germline, CDR1 SQVTM and CDR2 ANQGSEA. Trimming stripped 6 bases from V and 8 bases from J, with 25 bases between. The CDR3, as DNA: TGCAGCGTACTTCCCACAATTAACAGGGATGGCGGCTACACCTTC. The encoded protein is CSVLPTINRDGGYTF. Full variable domain (missing parts from reference TRBV29-1 and TRBJ1-2): SAVISQKPSRDICQRGTSLTIQCQVDSQVTMMFWYRQQPGQSLTLIATANQGSEATYESGFVIDKFPISRPNLTFSTLTVSNMSPEDSSIYLCSVLPTINRDGGYTFGSGTRLTVV.

V and J are TRBV7-2 and TRBJ1-1, with D possibly being TRBD1 (6 bases). The CDR3 runs to 14 residues. The germline V gene has CDR1 SGHTA and CDR2 FQGNSA. With 3 bases removed from V and 9 bases from J, the gap between germline ends came to 17 bases. The CDR3 nucleotides are TGTGCCAGCAGCTTGGACGCACAGGGCCGAAAAGCTTTCTTT. It is translated as CASSLDAQGRKAFF. The variable domain in full, with the rest retrieved from reference TRBV7-2 and TRBJ1-1, is GAGVSQSPSNKVTEKGKDVELRCDPISGHTALYWYRQSLGQGLEFLIYFQGNSAPDKSGLPSDRFSAERTGGSVSTLTIQRTQQEDSAVYLCASSLDAQGRKAFFGQGTRLTVV.

The chain has TRBV5-1 and TRBJ1-1, with unresolved D. Trimming pared 5 bases from V and 5 bases from J, leaving 22 bases between. In germline, CDR1 is SGHRS, CDR2 YFSETQ. The CDR3 runs to 16 residues. For the CDR3, the DNA is TGCGCCAGCAGGCCTACCATCGGAGGGTCGGGAACTGAAGCTTTCTTT. Translation gives CASRPTIGGSGTEAFF. Supplemented by reference TRBV5-1 and TRBJ1-1, the full variable domain reads KAGVTQTPRYLIKTRGQQVTLSCSPISGHRSVSWYQQTPGQGLQFLFEYFSETQRNKGNFPGRFSGRQFSNSRSEMNVSTLELGDSALYLCASRPTIGGSGTEAFFGQGTRLTVV.

The V and J genes are TRBV6-1 and TRBJ1-1; 9 bases match TRBD1. The CDR3 loop spans 15 amino acids. Germline CDR1 and CDR2: MNHNS and SASEGT. With V trimmed by 11 bases and J by 1 base, 11 bases remained unmatched. CDR3 in amino acids: CAGTGTGQKNTEAFF. In DNA, the CDR3 is TGTGCCGGGACAGGGACAGGACAGAAGAACACTGAAGCTTTCTTT.

V is TRBV6-4 and J is TRBJ2-1; 10 bases match TRBD2. The CDR3 covers 16 residues. The ends lost 6 bases at V and 3 bases at J; junction bases unmatched: 8. Germline-derived CDR1 and CDR2 are MRHNA and SNTAGT. The CDR3 is CASSALAGVFYNEQFF. CDR3 bases: TGTGCCAGCAGCGCCCTAGCGGGGGTTTTCTACAATGAGCAGTTCTTC.

V usage is TRBV11-2 and J usage is TRBJ2-1; maybe TRBD2 (6 bases). This CDR3 spans 15 amino acids. From germline, CDR1 is SGHAT and CDR2 FQNNGV. The V and J ends lost 0 bases and 5 bases respectively, with 11 bases between them. Written as DNA, the CDR3 is TGTGCCAGCAGCTTAGATATGGGACTTCACAATGAGCAGTTCTTC. This codes for CASSLDMGLHNEQFF. The full variable domain, its missing parts supplied by reference TRBV11-2 and TRBJ2-1, is EAGVAQSPRYKIIEKRQSVAFWCNPISGHATLYWYQQILGQGPKLLIQFQNNGVVDDSQLPKDRFSAERLKGVDSTLKIQPAKLEDSAVYLCASSLDMGLHNEQFFGPGTRLTVL.

This chain joins TRBV19 and TRBJ1-4; 7 nucleotides line up with TRBD1. J lost 5 bases, V lost 3 bases, and 3 bases had no gene match. The germline V gene encodes CDR1 LNHDA and CDR2 SQIVND (reference sequence). This CDR3 is 14 amino acids long. CDR3 bases: TGTGCCAGTAGTATTGGACAGGAAAATGAAAAACTGTTTTTT. It is translated as CASSIGQENEKLFF.

The V call is TRBV29-1, the J call TRBJ2-6, with a possible D match to TRBD1 (5 bases). Germline CDR1 reads SQVTM; CDR2 reads ANQGSEA. The length of the CDR3 is 14 residues. Trimming removed 6 bases at V and 0 bases at J, with 9 bases between. CDR3: CSVAQDSGANVLTF. The CDR3 DNA reads TGCAGCGTCGCACAGGACTCTGGGGCCAACGTCCTGACTTTC.

The chain combines TRBV7-9 with TRBJ2-3, with TRBD2 matching 7 bases. CDR1 and CDR2 from the germline V gene are SEHNR and FQNEAQ (reference sequence). V shed 8 bases and J 0 bases; nucleotides not matched to a gene: 2. The CDR3 is 13 amino acids. The chain's CDR3 is CASERGSTDTQYF. The DNA for the CDR3 is TGTGCCAGCGAGCGGGGAAGCACAGATACGCAGTATTTT.

The V gene is TRBV11-2, the J gene TRBJ1-5; D unclear. The V gene lost 5 bases and the J gene lost 7 bases, with 21 bases spanning the gap. There are 16 residues in the CDR3. Germline V gene data show CDR1 as SGHAT and CDR2 as FQNNGV. The CDR3 reads CASSPLAGRSGQPQHF. CDR3 nucleotide sequence: TGTGCCAGCAGCCCCCTGGCGGGCAGGAGTGGGCAGCCCCAGCATTTT.

The gene calls are TRBV7-2 and TRBJ1-2; D gene uncertain. The germline gives CDR1 SGHTA, CDR2 FQGNSA. The length of the CDR3 is 14 residues. The ends were cut back, 7 bases at V and 8 bases at J, with 20 bases in the middle. CDR3 bases: TGTGCCAGCACCCCGGTCAGTCCATCGAACGGCTACACCTTC. It codes for CASTPVSPSNGYTF.

This chain joins TRBV19 and TRBJ2-7; maybe TRBD1 (6 bases). Trimming removed 5 bases from V and 2 bases from J, with 16 bases in between. The CDR3 spans 15 residues. Germline V gene data show CDR1 as LNHDA and CDR2 as SQIVND (reference sequence). CDR3 residues: CASSSTGTQTYEQYF. The CDR3 DNA sequence: TGTGCCAGTAGTTCAACCGGGACACAAACCTACGAGCAGTACTTC.

The rearrangement joins TRBV28 to TRBJ2-6; D not resolved. Germline CDR1 and CDR2: MDHEN and SYDVKM. The CDR3 is 15 residues long. V lost 7 bases to trimming and J lost 2 bases, with 12 bases between them. The DNA of the CDR3 is TGTGCCAGCAACCCTCTCGTGGCTGGGGCCAACGTCCTGACTTTC. Amino acids: CASNPLVAGANVLTF.

The gene calls are TRBV28 and TRBJ2-2; 7 nucleotides agree with TRBD2. Germline CDR1 MDHEN, CDR2 SYDVKM. The V gene end was trimmed by 6 bases and the J gene end by 4 bases; junction bases not matched to a gene: 20. The CDR3 sequence is 19 residues long. CDR3 coding DNA: TGTGCCAGCAGCTCCTGGCCGGGACTAAGGCCCGCTCGCACCGGGGAGCTGTTTTTT. Protein product: CASSSWPGLRPARTGELFF.

This chain joins TRBV7-2 and TRBJ2-3; D gene ambiguous. Germline V gives CDR1 SGHTA, CDR2 FQGNSA. V was cut by 2 bases and J by 5 bases, with 2 bases left in between. The CDR3 contains 11 residues. As DNA, the CDR3 is TGTGCCAGCAGCTTAAGAGATACGCAGTATTTT. Translation gives CASSLRDTQYF.

The chain couples TRBV7-2 to TRBJ2-7; 8 bases are a match to TRBD2. Germline-derived CDR1 and CDR2 are SGHTA and FQGNSA. Trimming removed 1 base from V and 4 bases from J; junction bases left unmatched: 12. The CDR3 sequence is 17 residues long. The CDR3 reads CASSLVGGGRPYYEQYF. DNA for the CDR3: TGTGCCAGCAGCTTAGTCGGGGGCGGGAGGCCCTATTACGAGCAGTACTTC.

This chain links TRBV11-2 with TRBJ1-5; D possibly corresponds to TRBD1 (5 bases). Between the trimmed V and J ends, which lost 3 bases and 4 bases, there was a span of 13 bases. The CDR3 consists of 15 residues. Germline V gene sequence: CDR1 SGHAT, CDR2 FQNNGV. Here the CDR3 reads CASSFSQGSNQPQHF. The CDR3 DNA reads as TGTGCCAGCAGCTTTTCTCAGGGAAGTAATCAGCCCCAGCATTTT.

J is TRBJ2-1 and V is TRBV6-4; 10 bases map to TRBD2. V trimming: 6 bases; J trimming: 4 bases; junction bases outside the gene matches: 3. CDR3 length equals 14 residues. Germline lookup yields CDR1 MRHNA and CDR2 SNTAGT. This CDR3 is CASRAAGGYNEQFF. CDR3 sequence (DNA): TGTGCCAGCAGAGCAGCGGGGGGGTACAATGAGCAGTTCTTC.

The V gene is TRBV5-4, the J gene TRBJ1-6; 7 positions agree with TRBD1. The germline V gene encodes CDR1 SGHNT and CDR2 YYREEE (reference sequence). This CDR3 contains 18 residues. The trim removed 7 bases at V and 6 bases at J, leaving 19 bases unmatched. The CDR3 DNA reads as TGTGCCAGCGGCAAGGGACAAACAGGGGCTATTGTTAATTCACCCCTCCACTTT. Its protein product is CASGKGQTGAIVNSPLHF.

V usage is TRBV6-5 and J usage is TRBJ2-7; maybe TRBD1 (5 bases). The CDR3 is made up of 15 amino acids. The V gene lost 6 bases and the J gene lost 2 bases, with 17 bases spanning the gap. CDR1 MNHEY and CDR2 SVGAGI come from the germline V gene. CDR3 sequence reads: CASSPGVSGTYEQYF. For the CDR3, the DNA is TGTGCCAGCAGCCCTGGAGTATCAGGGACCTACGAGCAGTACTTC.

The genes are TRBV29-1 and TRBJ2-4; D is possibly TRBD2 (5 bases). There are 14 residues in the CDR3. Trimming cost V 3 bases and J 3 bases, with 12 bases left between them. Germline V gene data show CDR1 as SQVTM and CDR2 as ANQGSEA. CDR3 loop: CSVERGYGKNIQYF. The CDR3 DNA is TGCAGCGTTGAGCGCGGGTATGGCAAAAACATTCAGTACTTC. Full variable domain (remainder filled in from reference TRBV29-1 and TRBJ2-4): SAVISQKPSRDICQRGTSLTIQCQVDSQVTMMFWYRQQPGQSLTLIATANQGSEATYESGFVIDKFPISRPNLTFSTLTVSNMSPEDSSIYLCSVERGYGKNIQYFGAGTRLSVL.

The chain recombines TRBV13 with TRBJ2-7; D call uncertain. The CDR3 spans 15 residues. The germline V and J ends were trimmed by 5 bases and 2 bases, with 16 bases remaining between them. Germline-derived CDR1 and CDR2 are PRHDT and FYEKMQ (reference sequence). CDR3 amino acids: CASSRSWHPTYEQYF. The CDR3 nucleotides read TGTGCCAGCAGCAGAAGTTGGCACCCTACCTACGAGCAGTACTTC.

The J gene is TRBJ2-5, the V gene TRBV7-3, with D possibly TRBD2 on 5 matching bases. This CDR3 comprises 14 residues. The ends were cut back, 5 bases at V and 2 bases at J, with 12 bases in the middle. CDR1 and CDR2 (germline): SGHTA, FQGTGA. CDR3 protein: CASSPSGIQETQYF. CDR3 DNA sequence: TGTGCCAGCAGCCCCTCGGGGATACAAGAGACCCAGTACTTC.

DNA for the CDR3: TGTGCCAGCAGTTCCTACATAGCGGGCCGCACAGATACGCAGTATTTT. This gives the protein CASSSYIAGRTDTQYF. The rearrangement uses TRBV7-9 and TRBJ2-3; 7 positions match TRBD2. Germline assignment: CDR1 SEHNR and CDR2 FQNEAQ (reference sequence). After removal of 6 bases from V and 1 base from J, the junction contained 10 bases not matched to a gene. The CDR3 consists of 16 residues.

The rearrangement links TRBV23-1 to TRBJ2-7, with 10 nucleotides matching TRBD1. TRBV23-1 is an open reading frame, and its role is uncertain. CDR3 length: 13 residues. V was clipped by 8 bases and J by 4 bases; unmatched bases: 5. The CDR3 DNA is TGCGCCAGCGCTGGGACAGGGGCATACGAGCAGTACGTC. As protein: CASAGTGAYEQYV.

The chain recombines TRBV7-2 with TRBJ2-7; D uncertain. Germline V lookup: CDR1 SGHTA, CDR2 FQGNSA. The V and J ends lost 7 bases and 0 bases respectively, with 13 bases between them. The CDR3 covers 14 residues. CDR3 nucleotides: TGTGCCAGCACCCCCTTCGGCGGCTCCTACGAGCAGTACTTC. Its translation: CASTPFGGSYEQYF.